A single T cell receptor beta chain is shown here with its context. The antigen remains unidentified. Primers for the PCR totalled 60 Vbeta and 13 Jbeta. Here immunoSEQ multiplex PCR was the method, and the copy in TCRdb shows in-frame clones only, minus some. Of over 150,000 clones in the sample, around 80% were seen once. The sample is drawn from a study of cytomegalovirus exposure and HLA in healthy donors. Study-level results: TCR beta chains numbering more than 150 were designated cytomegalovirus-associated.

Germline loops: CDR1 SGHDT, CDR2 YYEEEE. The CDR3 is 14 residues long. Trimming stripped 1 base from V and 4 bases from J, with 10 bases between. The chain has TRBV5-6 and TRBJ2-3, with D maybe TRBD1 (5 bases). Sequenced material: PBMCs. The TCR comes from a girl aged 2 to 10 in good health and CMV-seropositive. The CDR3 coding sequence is TGTGCCAGCAGCTTGCATGGGGCGCCAGATACGCAGTATTTT. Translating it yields CASSLHGAPDTQYF.